This T cell receptor (beta chain) was captured by sequencing in a study of T cell responses to AZD1222 COVID-19 vaccine. The V gene's germline CDR1 is MNHEY and CDR2 SVGAGI. V gave up 0 bases and J gave up 3 bases, with 12 bases separating them. The CDR3 spans 16 residues. The assay was immunoSEQ multiplex PCR, and TCRdb's table has in-frame clones only and misses some. In the table there are 91,000 or so clones, 80% to 95% of which are singletons. Findings and limits, study-wide: Regions 160-218 and 743-854 dominated among vaccine-associated CD4 TCRs spanning spike. White British donors predominated, females outnumbered males, and clonal diversity was possibly underestimated.

A word on this clone: Its antigen is not known.

The receptor was isolated from an adult who received the AZD1222 COVID-19 vaccine. This sequence joins TRBV6-5 and TRBJ1-5; D ambiguous. Specimen: peripheral blood, collected 28 days after the second AZD1222 dose. The CDR3 sequence: CASSYSNPRNNQPQHF. CDR3 in DNA: TGTGCCAGCAGTTACTCGAACCCCAGGAACAATCAGCCCCAGCATTTT.